This TCR beta chain was documented in a study of CXCR3-negative and CXCR3-positive naive CD8 T cells. Points from the study as a whole: For CXCR3-positive naive cells, TRB CDR3s were more hydrophobic than those of CXCR3-negative naive cells. Similar TRBV-TRBJ usage was seen in naive cells (both CXCR3-negative and CXCR3-positive), but memory cells differed.

Notes on this clonotype: Its target is not known.

The CDR3 covers 16 residues. The authors prepared UMI-labeled TRB cDNA libraries by 5' RACE. TCRdb reprocessed the 5' RACE reads, with one entry per CDR3 protein and no DNA. This sample contains tens of thousands of distinct CDR3 sequences. Sequencing was done on a sample of naive CXCR3+ CD8+ T cells from blood. Subset in this sample: CD45RO-CCR7+CD27+CD95- naive CD8+ T cells expressing CXCR3 (TNR3+). The V and J genes are TRBV12-3 or TRBV12-4 and TRBJ2-3; TCRdb gives TRBD2 as the D gene, but with no DNA this cannot be confirmed. The source is a human donor in good health. Some clones in this sample may be carry-over from other donors' samples. This chain's CDR3 is CASSTGLAGVTDTQYF.